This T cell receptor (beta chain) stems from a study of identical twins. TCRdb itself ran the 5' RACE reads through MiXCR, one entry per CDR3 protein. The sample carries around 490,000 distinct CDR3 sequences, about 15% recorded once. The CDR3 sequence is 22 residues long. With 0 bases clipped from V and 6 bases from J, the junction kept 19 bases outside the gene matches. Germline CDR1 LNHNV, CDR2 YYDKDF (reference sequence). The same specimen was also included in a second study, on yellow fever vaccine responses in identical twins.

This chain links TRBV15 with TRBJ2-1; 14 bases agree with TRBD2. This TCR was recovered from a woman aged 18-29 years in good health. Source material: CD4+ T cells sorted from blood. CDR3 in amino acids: CATSRDRQTSGGAPKNFNEQFF. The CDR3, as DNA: TGTGCCACCAGCAGAGATCGACAGACTAGCGGGGGGGCCCCTAAAAATTTCAATGAGCAGTTCTTC.